These T cell receptor beta chains were read from a single sample in a study of blood T cell repertoires in COVID-19. Repertoires were generated with immunoSEQ multiplex PCR, while TCRdb's copy carries only in-frame clones and drops some. The sample lists some 240,000 clones; around 90% were seen once. Sequencing used peripheral blood. These receptor sequences come from a man in his sixties with COVID-19, enrolled during active disease. The CDR3 runs from the conserved cysteine through the conserved F or W. The D gene is left open where the match is weak.

>TRBV6-5|TRBJ2-7|TRBD2
TGTGCCAGCGAGGGGACTAGCGGGAGCGAGCAGTACTTC
CASEGTSGSEQYF
>TRBV4-1|TRBJ1-4|-
TGCGCCAGCAGCCTAAGAGTCCCAGGAGGCCCAACTAATGAAAAACTGTTTTTT
CASSLRVPGGPTNEKLFF
>TRBV2|TRBJ1-4|-
TGTGCCAGCAGTGAGCTAGGATGGAATGAAAAACTGTTTTTT
CASSELGWNEKLFF
>TRBV29-1|TRBJ1-2|TRBD1
TGCAGCTCCCGGACAGGGAACAACCTCAACTATGGCTACACCTTC
CSSRTGNNLNYGYTF
>TRBV28|TRBJ2-6|TRBD1
TGTGCCAGCAGACCACAGGGGGCTGGGGCCAACGTCCTGACTTTC
CASRPQGAGANVLTF
>TRBV24-1|TRBJ2-1|TRBD2
TGTGCCACCAGTGACACTAGCGGGGGGGCCGGGGAGCAGTTCTTC
CATSDTSGGAGEQFF
>TRBV4-1|TRBJ1-5|-
TGCGCCAGCAGCCATGGAGGGCTGGGGAGCAATCAGCCCCAGCATTTT
CASSHGGLGSNQPQHF
>TRBV7-3|TRBJ2-7|TRBD2
TGTGCCAGCAGCCCCCTACGGGACAGGGGACTAGCGGGCGACTCCTACGAGCAGTACTTC
CASSPLRDRGLAGDSYEQYF
>TRBV28|TRBJ1-2|TRBD1
TGTGCCAGCAGTTCAACAGGGGCTAGAGGCTACACCTTC
CASSSTGARGYTF
>TRBV12-3/TRBV12-4|TRBJ1-3|-
TGTGCCAGCACCCTCCGCTCTGGAAACACCATATATTTT
CASTLRSGNTIYF
>TRBV5-6|TRBJ2-5|-
TGTGCCAGCAGCTTGACAGGGTATATCCAAGAGACCCAGTACTTC
CASSLTGYIQETQYF
>TRBV4-3|TRBJ1-2|TRBD1
TGCGCCAGCAGCCAAGATTTGGGGGTGGGACAGGGGAACTATGGCTACACCTTC
CASSQDLGVGQGNYGYTF
>TRBV19|TRBJ2-1|-
TGTGCCAGTAGTAGATCCAGGGGTAGGAATGAGCAGTTCTTC
CASSRSRGRNEQFF
>TRBV3-1/TRBV3-2|TRBJ1-5|TRBD1
TGTGCCAGCAGCCCAGGGGGTCAGTATAGCAATCAGCCCCAGCATTTT
CASSPGGQYSNQPQHF